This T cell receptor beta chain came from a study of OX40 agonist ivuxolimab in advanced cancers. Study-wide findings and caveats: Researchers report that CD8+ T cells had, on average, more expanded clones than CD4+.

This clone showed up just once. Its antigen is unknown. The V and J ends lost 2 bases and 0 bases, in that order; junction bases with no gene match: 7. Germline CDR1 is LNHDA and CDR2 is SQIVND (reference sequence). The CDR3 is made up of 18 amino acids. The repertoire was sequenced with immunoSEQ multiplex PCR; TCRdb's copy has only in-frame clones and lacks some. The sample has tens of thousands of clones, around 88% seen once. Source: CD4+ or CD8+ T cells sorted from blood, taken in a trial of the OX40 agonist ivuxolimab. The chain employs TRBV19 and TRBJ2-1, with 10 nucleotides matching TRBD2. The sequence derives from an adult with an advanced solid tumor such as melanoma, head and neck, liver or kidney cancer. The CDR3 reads CASSIMGLASSSYNEQFF. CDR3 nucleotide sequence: TGTGCCAGTAGTATAATGGGACTAGCGTCGAGCTCCTACAATGAGCAGTTCTTC.